This T cell receptor (beta chain) appears in the sequencing data of a study of blood T cell repertoires in COVID-19. About the research overall: Some COVID-19 samples were acute and others convalescent; all came from the United States, Italy and Spain.

A PCR-confirmed or clinician-diagnosed COVID-19 case had contacted exposed participants within 2 weeks of entry. There are 15 residues in the CDR3. V was clipped by 3 bases and J by 4 bases, with 15 bases between them. The germline gives CDR1 SGDLS, CDR2 YYNGEE. In the authors' workflow: From reference gene primer amplification, estimates of nucleated cell counts were derived. Profiling relied on immunoSEQ multiplex PCR, and the TCRdb table lists in-frame clones only, not all of them. The V and J calls and the clone size are those of that table, but D and trimming were determined from the DNA. The data contain fewer than 250,000 clones, about 90% of them seen just once; the ten biggest clones take up 0.85% to 0.9%.

Material for sequencing was PBMCs or T cells enriched from blood (not recorded which). This clonotype was obtained from a man aged 50 or older who had been exposed to COVID-19. The J gene is TRBJ2-3, the V gene TRBV9, with D possibly TRBD2 on 6 matching bases. In DNA, the CDR3 is TGTGCCAGCAGCGCGGGACTTTCCTTTGCAGATACGCAGTATTTT. It codes for CASSAGLSFADTQYF.